This T cell receptor beta chain was sequenced in a study of early T cells in non-severe SARS-CoV-2 infection. As for the study in general: Sequencing targeted bulk RNA from unsorted whole blood, leaving chains unpaired.

This clonotype appeared many times. Germline loops: CDR1 SEHNR, CDR2 FQNEAQ (reference sequence). This CDR3 contains 14 residues. The V segment lost 2 bases and the J segment 9 bases; nucleotides outside the gene matches: 6. TCRdb reprocessed the 5' RACE reads via MiXCR and lists one record per CDR3 protein. The data contain roughly 50,000 distinct CDR3 sequences, 8.2% of them singletons. This sequence joins TRBV7-9 and TRBJ2-1; 8 bases fit TRBD2. This TCR was recovered from an adult who was a healthcare worker with PCR-confirmed SARS-CoV-2 infection or an uninfected control (not recorded which). The sequencing sample was made of whole blood. CDR3 protein: CASSLPRGAVEQFF. Here the CDR3 DNA reads TGTGCCAGCAGCTTACCGCGGGGGGCGGTTGAGCAGTTCTTC. The entire variable domain, with the rest obtained from reference TRBV7-9 and TRBJ2-1, is as follows: DTGVSQNPRHKITKRGQNVTFRCDPISEHNRLYWYRQTLGQGPEFLTYFQNEAQLEKSRLLSDRFSAERPKGSFSTLEIQRTEQGDSAMYLCASSLPRGAVEQFFGPGTRLTVL.